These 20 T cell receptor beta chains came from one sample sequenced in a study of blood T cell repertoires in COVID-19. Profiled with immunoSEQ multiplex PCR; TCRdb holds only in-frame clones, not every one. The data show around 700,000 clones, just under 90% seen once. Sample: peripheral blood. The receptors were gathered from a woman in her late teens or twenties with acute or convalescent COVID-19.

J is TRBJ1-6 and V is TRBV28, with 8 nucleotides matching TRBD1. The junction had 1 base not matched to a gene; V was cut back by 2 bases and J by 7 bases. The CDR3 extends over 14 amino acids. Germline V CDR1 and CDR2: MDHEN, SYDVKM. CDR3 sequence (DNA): TGTGCCAGCAGTTTACGGACAGGGAATTCACCCCTCCACTTT. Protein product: CASSLRTGNSPLHF.

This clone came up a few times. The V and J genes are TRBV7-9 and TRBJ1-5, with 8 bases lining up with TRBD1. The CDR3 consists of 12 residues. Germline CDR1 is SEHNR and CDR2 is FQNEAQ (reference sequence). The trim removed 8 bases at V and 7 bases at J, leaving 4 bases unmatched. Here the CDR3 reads CASGQGYQPQHF. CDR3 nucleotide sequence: TGTGCCAGCGGACAGGGCTACCAGCCCCAGCATTTT.

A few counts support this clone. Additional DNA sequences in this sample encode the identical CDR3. This chain's CDR3 is CASSVGGGGTDTQYF. CDR3 nucleotide sequence: TGTGCCAGCAGCGTTGGCGGGGGGGGCACAGATACGCAGTATTTT. This chain joins TRBV9 and TRBJ2-3, with 9 bases matching TRBD2. Trimming took 2 bases from V and 1 from J; bases not matched to a gene: 2. The germline gives CDR1 SGDLS, CDR2 YYNGEE. The CDR3 covers 15 residues.

CDR3 DNA: TGTGCCAGCAGTTTATTGGGACAGGTAGAGGGCTACACCTTC. Protein sequence: CASSLLGQVEGYTF. The chain couples TRBV27 to TRBJ1-2; 8 nucleotides line up with TRBD1. Germline CDR1 MNHEY, CDR2 SMNVEV (reference sequence). This CDR3 comprises 14 residues. The ends lost 1 base at V and 8 bases at J; junction bases unmatched: 6.

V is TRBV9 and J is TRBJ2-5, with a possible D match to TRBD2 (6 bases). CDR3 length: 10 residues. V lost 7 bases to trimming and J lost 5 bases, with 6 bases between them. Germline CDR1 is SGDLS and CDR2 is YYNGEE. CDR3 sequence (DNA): TGTGCCAGCGGGGGGGAGACCCAGTACTTC. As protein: CASGGETQYF. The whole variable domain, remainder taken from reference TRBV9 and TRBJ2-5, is DSGVTQTPKHLITATGQRVTLRCSPRSGDLSVYWYQQSLDQGLQFLIQYYNGEERAKGNILERFSAQQFPDLHSELNLSSLELGDSALYFCASGGETQYFGPGTRLLVL.

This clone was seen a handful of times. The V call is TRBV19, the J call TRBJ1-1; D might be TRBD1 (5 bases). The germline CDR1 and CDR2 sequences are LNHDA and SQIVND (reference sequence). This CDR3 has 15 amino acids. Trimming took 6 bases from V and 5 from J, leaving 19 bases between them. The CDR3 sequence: CASSQVPPGGTEAFF. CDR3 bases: TGTGCCAGTAGCCAGGTCCCGCCCGGGGGAACTGAAGCTTTCTTT.

The DNA of the CDR3 is TGTGCCAGCAGCACGGGACAGGCCCCGGGTCAGCCCCAGCATTTT. Translating gives CASSTGQAPGQPQHF. This chain joins TRBV7-9 and TRBJ1-5, with 8 bases fitting TRBD1. The CDR3 sequence is 15 residues long. V was clipped by 5 bases and J by 6 bases; unmatched bases: 9. CDR1 is SEHNR and CDR2 is FQNEAQ in the germline V gene (reference sequence).

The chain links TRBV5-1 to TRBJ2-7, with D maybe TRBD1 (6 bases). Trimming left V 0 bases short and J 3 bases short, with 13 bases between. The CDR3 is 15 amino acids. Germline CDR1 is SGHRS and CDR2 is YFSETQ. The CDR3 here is CASSLALSGDYEQYF. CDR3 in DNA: TGCGCCAGCAGCTTGGCCCTGTCAGGGGACTACGAGCAGTACTTC.

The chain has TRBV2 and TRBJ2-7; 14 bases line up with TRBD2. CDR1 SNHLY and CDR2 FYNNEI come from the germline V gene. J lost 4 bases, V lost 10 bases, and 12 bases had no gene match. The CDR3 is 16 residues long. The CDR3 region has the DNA TGTGCCATAGGCACCCAGAGGACTAGCGGGGGGTACGAGCAGTACTTC. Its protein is CAIGTQRTSGGYEQYF.

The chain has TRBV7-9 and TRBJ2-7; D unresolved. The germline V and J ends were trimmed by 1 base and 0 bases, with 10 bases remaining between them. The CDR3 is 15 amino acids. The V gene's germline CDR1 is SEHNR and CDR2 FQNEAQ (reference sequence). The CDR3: CASSLVLDLSYEQYF. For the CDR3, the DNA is TGTGCCAGCAGCTTAGTTTTAGATCTCTCCTACGAGCAGTACTTC.

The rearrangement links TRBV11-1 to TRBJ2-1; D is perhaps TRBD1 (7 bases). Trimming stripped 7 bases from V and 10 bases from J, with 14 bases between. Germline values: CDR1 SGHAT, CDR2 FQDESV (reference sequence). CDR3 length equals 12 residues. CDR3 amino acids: CASKEGRGEQFF. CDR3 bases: TGTGCCAGCAAGGAGGGCAGGGGGGAGCAGTTCTTC.

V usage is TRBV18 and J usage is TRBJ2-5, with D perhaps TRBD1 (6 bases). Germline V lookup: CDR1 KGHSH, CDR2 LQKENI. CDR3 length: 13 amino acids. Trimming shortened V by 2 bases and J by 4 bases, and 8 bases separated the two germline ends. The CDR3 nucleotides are TGTGCCAGCTCACCATCAGGGGTAGAGACCCAGTACTTC. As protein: CASSPSGVETQYF. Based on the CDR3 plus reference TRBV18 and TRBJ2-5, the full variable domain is NAGVMQNPRHLVRRRGQEARLRCSPMKGHSHVYWYRQLPEEGLKFMVYLQKENIIDESGMPKERFSAEFPKEGPSILRIQQVVRGDSAAYFCASSPSGVETQYFGPGTRLLVL.

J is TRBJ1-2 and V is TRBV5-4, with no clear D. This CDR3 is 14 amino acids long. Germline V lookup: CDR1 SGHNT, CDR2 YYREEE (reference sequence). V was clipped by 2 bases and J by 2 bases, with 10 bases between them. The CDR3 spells CASSFYVGNYGYTF. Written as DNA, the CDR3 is TGTGCCAGCAGCTTTTATGTCGGGAACTATGGCTACACCTTC.

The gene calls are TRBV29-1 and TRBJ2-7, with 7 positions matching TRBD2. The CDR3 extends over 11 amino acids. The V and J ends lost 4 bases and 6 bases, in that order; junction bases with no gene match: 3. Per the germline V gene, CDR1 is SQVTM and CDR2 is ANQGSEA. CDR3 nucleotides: TGCAGCGTTGTGGGGGGGTCCGAGCAGTACTTC. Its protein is CSVVGGSEQYF.

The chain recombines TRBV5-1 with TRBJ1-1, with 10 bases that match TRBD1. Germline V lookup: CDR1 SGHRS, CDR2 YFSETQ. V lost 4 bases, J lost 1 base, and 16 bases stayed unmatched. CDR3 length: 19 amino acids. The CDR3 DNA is TGCGCCAGCAGCAGACAGGGGGCTATTGAATTGGGAGGGAACACTGAAGCTTTCTTT. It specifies CASSRQGAIELGGNTEAFF.

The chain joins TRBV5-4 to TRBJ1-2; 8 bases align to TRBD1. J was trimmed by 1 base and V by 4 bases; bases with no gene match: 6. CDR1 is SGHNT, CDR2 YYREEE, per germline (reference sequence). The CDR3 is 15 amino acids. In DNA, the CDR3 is TGTGCCAGCAGCACCCCGGGACAGGATAACTATGGCTACACCTTC. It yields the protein CASSTPGQDNYGYTF.

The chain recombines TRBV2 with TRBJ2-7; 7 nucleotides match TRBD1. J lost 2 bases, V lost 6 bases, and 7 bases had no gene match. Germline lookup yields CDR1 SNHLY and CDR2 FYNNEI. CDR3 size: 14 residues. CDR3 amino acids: CASSLDRATYEQYF. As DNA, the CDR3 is TGTGCCAGCAGCTTAGACAGGGCTACCTACGAGCAGTACTTC.

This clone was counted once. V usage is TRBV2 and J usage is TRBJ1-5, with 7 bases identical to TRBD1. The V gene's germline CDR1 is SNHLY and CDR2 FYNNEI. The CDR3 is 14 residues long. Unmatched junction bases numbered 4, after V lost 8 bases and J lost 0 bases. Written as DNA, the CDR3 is TGTGCCAGCCAAGGACAGGCTAGCAATCAGCCCCAGCATTTT. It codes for CASQGQASNQPQHF.

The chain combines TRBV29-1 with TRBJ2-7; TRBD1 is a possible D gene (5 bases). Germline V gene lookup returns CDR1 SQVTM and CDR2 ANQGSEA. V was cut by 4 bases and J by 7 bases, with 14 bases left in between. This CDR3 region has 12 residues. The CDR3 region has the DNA TGCAGCGTTGCCAGACAGCTCGGAGAGCAGTACTTC. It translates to CSVARQLGEQYF.

The CDR3 reads CAWSVHRNYGYTF. In DNA form, the CDR3 reads TGTGCCTGGAGTGTACACCGTAACTATGGCTACACCTTC. The chain couples TRBV30 to TRBJ1-2; D is uncertain. Looked up from germline, CDR1 is GTSNPN and CDR2 is SVGIG (reference sequence). V lost 0 bases, J lost 1 base, and 6 bases lay in between. The CDR3 runs 13 residues.